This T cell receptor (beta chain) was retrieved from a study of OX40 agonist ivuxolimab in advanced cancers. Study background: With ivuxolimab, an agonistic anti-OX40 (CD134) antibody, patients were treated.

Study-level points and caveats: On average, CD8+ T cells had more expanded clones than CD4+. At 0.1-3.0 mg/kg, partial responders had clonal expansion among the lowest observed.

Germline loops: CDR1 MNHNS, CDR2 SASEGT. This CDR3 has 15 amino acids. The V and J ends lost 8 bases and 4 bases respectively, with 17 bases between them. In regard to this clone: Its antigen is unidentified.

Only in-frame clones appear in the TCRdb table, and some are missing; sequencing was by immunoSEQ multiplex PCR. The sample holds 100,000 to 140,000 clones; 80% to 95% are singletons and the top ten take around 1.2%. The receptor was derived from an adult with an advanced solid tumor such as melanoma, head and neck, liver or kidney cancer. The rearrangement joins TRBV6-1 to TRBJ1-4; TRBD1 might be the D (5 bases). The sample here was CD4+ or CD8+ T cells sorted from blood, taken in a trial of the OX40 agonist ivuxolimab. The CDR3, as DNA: TGTGCCAGCCGAAACCCGGGACGGATTAATGAAAAACTGTTTTTT. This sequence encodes CASRNPGRINEKLFF.